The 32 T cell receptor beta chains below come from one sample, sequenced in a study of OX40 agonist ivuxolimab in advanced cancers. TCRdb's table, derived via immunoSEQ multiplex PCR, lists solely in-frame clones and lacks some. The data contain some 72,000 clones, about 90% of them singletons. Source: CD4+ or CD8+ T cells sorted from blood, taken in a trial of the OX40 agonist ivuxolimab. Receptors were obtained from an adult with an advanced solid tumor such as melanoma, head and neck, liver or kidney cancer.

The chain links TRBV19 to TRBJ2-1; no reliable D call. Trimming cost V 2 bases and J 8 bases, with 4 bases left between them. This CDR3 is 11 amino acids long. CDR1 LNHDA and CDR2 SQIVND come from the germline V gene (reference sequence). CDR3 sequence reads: CASSIRHEQFF. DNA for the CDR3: TGTGCCAGTAGTATAAGACATGAGCAGTTCTTC.

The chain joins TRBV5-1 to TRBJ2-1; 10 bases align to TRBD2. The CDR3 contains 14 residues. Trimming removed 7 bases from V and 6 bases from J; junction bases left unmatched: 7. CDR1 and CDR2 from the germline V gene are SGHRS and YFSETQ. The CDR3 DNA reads TGCGCCAGCGCCCCGGGACTAGCGCTCAATGAGCAGTTCTTC. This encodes CASAPGLALNEQFF.

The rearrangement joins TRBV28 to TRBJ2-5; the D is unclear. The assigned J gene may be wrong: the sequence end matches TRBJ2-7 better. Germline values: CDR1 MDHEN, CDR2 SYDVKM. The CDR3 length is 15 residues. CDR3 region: CASSLPGEKAYEQYF. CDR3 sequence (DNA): TGTGCCAGCAGTTTGCCCGGCGAGAAAGCCTACGAGCAGTACTTC.

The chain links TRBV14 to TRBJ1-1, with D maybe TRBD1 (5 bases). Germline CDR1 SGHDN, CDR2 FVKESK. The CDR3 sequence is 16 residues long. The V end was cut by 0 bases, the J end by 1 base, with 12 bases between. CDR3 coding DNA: TGTGCCAGCAGCCAAGAGATCCGTGGGGGGAACACTGAAGCTTTCTTT. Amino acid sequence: CASSQEIRGGNTEAFF.

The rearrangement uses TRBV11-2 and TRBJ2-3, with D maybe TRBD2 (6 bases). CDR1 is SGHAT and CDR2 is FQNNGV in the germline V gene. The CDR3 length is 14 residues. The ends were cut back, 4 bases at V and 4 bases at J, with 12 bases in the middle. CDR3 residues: CASSSRRESDTQYF. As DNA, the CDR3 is TGTGCCAGCAGCTCCCGCCGGGAGTCAGATACGCAGTATTTT.

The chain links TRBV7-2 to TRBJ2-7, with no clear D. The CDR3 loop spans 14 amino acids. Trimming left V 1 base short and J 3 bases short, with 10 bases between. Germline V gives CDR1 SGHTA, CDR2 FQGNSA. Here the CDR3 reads CASSLGKGGYEQYF. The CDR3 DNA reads TGTGCCAGCAGCTTAGGGAAGGGCGGCTACGAGCAGTACTTC.

This CDR3 is CASSLETGTYGYTF. In DNA, the CDR3 is TGTGCCAGCAGTTTAGAAACAGGGACCTATGGCTACACCTTC. The chain recombines TRBV28 with TRBJ1-2, with D perhaps TRBD1 (6 bases). In germline, CDR1 is MDHEN, CDR2 SYDVKM. The V end lost 2 bases, the J end lost 4 bases, and 11 bases lay between the germline ends. The CDR3 loop spans 14 amino acids.

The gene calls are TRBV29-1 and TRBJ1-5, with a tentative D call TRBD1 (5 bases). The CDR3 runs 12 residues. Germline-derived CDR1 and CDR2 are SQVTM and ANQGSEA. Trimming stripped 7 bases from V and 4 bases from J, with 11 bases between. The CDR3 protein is CSAGAANQPQHF. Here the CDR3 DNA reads TGCAGCGCCGGGGCAGCAAATCAGCCCCAGCATTTT.

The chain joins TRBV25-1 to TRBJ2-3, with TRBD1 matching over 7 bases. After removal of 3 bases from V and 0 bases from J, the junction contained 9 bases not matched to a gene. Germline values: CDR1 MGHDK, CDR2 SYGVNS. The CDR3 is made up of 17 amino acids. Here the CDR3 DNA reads TGTGCCAGCAGTGACCAGACAGGGATCTTAAGCACAGATACGCAGTATTTT. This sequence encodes CASSDQTGILSTDTQYF.

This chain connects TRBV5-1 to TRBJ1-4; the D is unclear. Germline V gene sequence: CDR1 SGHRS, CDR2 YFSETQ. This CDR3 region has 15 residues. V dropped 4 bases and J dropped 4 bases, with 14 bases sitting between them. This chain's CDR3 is CASSVDGLDNEKLFF. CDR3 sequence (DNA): TGCGCCAGCAGCGTGGACGGATTAGATAATGAAAAACTGTTTTTT.

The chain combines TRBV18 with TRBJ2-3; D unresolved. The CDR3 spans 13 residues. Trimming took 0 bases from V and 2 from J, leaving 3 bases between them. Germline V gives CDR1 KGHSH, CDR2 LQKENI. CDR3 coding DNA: TGTGCCAGCTCACCACCAGCCACAGATACGCAGTATTTT. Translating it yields CASSPPATDTQYF. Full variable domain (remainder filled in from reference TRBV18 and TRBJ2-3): NAGVMQNPRHLVRRRGQEARLRCSPMKGHSHVYWYRQLPEEGLKFMVYLQKENIIDESGMPKERFSAEFPKEGPSILRIQQVVRGDSAAYFCASSPPATDTQYFGPGTRLTVL.

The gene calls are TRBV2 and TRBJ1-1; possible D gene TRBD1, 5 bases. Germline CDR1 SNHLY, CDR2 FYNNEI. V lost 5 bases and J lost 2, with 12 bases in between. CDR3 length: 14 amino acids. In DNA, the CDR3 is TGTGCCAGCAGTAACCAGGGTCCAAACACTGAAGCTTTCTTT. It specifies CASSNQGPNTEAFF.

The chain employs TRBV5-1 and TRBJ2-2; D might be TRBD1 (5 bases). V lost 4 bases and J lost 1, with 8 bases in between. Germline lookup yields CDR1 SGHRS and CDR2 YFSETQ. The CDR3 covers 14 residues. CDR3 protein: CASSRTRNTGELFF. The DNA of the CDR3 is TGCGCCAGCAGCCGGACACGGAACACCGGGGAGCTGTTTTTT.

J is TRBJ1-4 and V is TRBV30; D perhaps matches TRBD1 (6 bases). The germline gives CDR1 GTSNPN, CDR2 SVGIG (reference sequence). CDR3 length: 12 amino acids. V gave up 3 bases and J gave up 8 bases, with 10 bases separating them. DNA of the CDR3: TGTGCCTGGAGGGACAGTCGGGAAAAACTGTTTTTT. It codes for CAWRDSREKLFF.

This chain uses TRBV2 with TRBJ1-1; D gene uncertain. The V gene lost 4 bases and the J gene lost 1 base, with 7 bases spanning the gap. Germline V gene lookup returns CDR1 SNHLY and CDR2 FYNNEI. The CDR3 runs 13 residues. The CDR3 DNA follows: TGTGCCAGCAGTGTGGAGCCGAACACTGAAGCTTTCTTT. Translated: CASSVEPNTEAFF.

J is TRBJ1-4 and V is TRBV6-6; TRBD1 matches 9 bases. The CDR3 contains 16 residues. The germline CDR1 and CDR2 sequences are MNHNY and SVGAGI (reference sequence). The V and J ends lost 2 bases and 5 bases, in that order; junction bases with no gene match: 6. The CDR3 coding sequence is TGTGCCAGCAGTTACCCGGGACAGGGTAAAAATGAAAAACTGTTTTTT. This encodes CASSYPGQGKNEKLFF.

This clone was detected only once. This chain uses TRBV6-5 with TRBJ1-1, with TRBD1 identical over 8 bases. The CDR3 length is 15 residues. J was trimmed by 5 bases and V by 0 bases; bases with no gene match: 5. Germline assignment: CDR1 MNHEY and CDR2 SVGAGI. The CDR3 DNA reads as TGTGCCAGCAGTTACTCGGACAGGGTGAGGACTGAAGCTTTCTTT. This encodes CASSYSDRVRTEAFF.

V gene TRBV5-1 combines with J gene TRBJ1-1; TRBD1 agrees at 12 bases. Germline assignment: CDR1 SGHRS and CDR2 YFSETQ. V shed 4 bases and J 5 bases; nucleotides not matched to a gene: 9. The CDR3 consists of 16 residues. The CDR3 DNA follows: TGCGCCAGCAGCCAAGGGACAGGGGGCGATTTTACTGAAGCTTTCTTT. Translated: CASSQGTGGDFTEAFF.

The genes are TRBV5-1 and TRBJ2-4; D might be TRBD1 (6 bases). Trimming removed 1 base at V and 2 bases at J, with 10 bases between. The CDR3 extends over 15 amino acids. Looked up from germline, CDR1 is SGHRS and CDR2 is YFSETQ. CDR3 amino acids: CASSLTWDTKNIQYF. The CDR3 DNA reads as TGCGCCAGCAGCTTGACTTGGGACACCAAAAACATTCAGTACTTC. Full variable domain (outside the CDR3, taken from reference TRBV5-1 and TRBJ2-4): KAGVTQTPRYLIKTRGQQVTLSCSPISGHRSVSWYQQTPGQGLQFLFEYFSETQRNKGNFPGRFSGRQFSNSRSEMNVSTLELGDSALYLCASSLTWDTKNIQYFGAGTRLSVL.

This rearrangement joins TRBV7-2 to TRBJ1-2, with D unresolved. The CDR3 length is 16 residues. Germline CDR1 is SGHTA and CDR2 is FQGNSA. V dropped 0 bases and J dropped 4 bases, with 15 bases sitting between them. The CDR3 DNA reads TGTGCCAGCAGCTTAGCGCGTGGGAAATATACCTATGGCTACACCTTC. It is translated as CASSLARGKYTYGYTF.

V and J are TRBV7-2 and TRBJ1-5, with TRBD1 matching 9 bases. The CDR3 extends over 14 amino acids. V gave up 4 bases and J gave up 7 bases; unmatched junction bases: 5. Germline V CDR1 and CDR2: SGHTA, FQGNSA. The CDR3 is CASSSQGAGQPQHF. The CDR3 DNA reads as TGTGCCAGCAGCTCACAGGGGGCAGGACAGCCCCAGCATTTT.

This chain's CDR3 is CASSYPRGREQYF. In DNA, the CDR3 is TGTGCCAGCAGTTACCCCAGGGGGAGGGAGCAGTACTTC. This chain joins TRBV6-5 and TRBJ2-7; D is possibly TRBD1 (7 bases). CDR1 MNHEY and CDR2 SVGAGI come from the germline V gene. Trimming removed 2 bases from V and 7 bases from J, with 12 bases in between. The CDR3 is made up of 13 amino acids.

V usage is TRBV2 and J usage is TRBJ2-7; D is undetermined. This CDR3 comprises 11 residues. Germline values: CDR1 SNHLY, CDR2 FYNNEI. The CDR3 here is CTIHWGYEQYF. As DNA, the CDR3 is TGTACCATTCATTGGGGTTACGAGCAGTACTTC.

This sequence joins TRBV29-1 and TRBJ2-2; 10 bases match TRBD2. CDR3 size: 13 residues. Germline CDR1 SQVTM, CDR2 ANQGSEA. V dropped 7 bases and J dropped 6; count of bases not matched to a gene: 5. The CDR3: CSAERGGAGELFF. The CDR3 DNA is TGCAGCGCTGAGCGGGGGGGCGCCGGGGAGCTGTTTTTT.

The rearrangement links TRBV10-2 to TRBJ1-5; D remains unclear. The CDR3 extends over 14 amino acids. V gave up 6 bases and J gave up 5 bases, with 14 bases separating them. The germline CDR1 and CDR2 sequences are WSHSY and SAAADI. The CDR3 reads CASSRGSDDQPQHF. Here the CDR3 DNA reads TGCGCCAGCAGCCGAGGTAGCGATGATCAGCCCCAGCATTTT.

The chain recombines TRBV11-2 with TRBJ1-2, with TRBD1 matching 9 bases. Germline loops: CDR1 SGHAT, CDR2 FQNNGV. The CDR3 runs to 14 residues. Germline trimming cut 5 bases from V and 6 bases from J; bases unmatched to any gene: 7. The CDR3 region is CASSRPGQGNGYTF. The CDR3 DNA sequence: TGTGCCAGCAGCCGGCCGGGACAGGGAAATGGCTACACCTTC.

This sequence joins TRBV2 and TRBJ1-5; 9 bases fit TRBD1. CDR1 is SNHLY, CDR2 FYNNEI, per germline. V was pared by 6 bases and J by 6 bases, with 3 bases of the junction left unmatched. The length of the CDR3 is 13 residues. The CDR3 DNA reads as TGTGCCAGCAGGGGACAGGGATCTCAGCCCCAGCATTTT. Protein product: CASRGQGSQPQHF.

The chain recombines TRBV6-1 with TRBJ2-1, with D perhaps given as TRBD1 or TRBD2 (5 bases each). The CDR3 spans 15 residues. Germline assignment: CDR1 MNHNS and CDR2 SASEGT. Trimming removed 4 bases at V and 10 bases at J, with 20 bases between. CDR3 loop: CASSGRIGKAGEQFF. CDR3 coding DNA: TGTGCCAGCAGTGGGAGGATCGGGAAGGCAGGGGAGCAGTTCTTC.

This CDR3 reads CASPPVPHDTEAFF. Written as DNA, the CDR3 is TGTGCCAGCCCCCCGGTTCCCCACGACACTGAAGCTTTCTTT. The chain uses TRBV27 and TRBJ1-1; D gene ambiguous. With 8 bases removed from V and 3 bases from J, the gap between germline ends came to 16 bases. The CDR3 has 14 residues. CDR1 and CDR2 (germline): MNHEY, SMNVEV (reference sequence).

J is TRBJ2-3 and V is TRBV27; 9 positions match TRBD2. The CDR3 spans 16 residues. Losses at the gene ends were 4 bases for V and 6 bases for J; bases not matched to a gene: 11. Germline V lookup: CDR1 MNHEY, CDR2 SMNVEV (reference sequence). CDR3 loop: CASSSRAGGPVDTQYF. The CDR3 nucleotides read TGTGCCAGCAGTTCCAGGGCGGGAGGGCCGGTCGATACGCAGTATTTT.

CDR3 sequence reads: CASSLSFQDGLPSGTPLHF. In DNA, the CDR3 is TGCGCCAGCAGCTTGTCTTTTCAGGACGGGCTCCCGAGTGGGACACCCCTCCACTTT. V usage is TRBV5-1 and J usage is TRBJ1-6; the D is unclear. Germline CDR1 is SGHRS and CDR2 is YFSETQ. The CDR3 length is 19 residues. Deletions cut 1 base from V and 11 bases from J, with 28 bases between.

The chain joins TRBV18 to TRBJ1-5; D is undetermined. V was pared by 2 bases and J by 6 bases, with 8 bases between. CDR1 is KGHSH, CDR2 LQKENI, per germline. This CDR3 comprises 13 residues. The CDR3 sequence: CASSPGEAQPQHF. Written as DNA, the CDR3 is TGTGCCAGCTCACCAGGGGAGGCTCAGCCCCAGCATTTT.